A selection of T cell receptor beta chains follows, all from one sample in a study of shared clonotypes between healthy human individuals. Clones were sequenced by immunoSEQ multiplex PCR, and TCRdb holds only the in-frame ones, with some missing. Among around 580,000 clones listed, about 98% were seen once. Input material: naive CD8+ T cells sorted from blood. The receptors originated from a man aged 30-40 years in good health. Each CDR3 is given with its conserved first and last residue. The order of the fields is V gene, D gene, J gene, clone size, CDR3 DNA, CDR3 protein. The D gene is left open where the match is weak. The size of a clone is reported for some rows only, either as once, few or many, or as a class for expanded clones.

V: TRBV7-9
D: -
J: TRBJ1-2
size: -
DNA: TGTGCCAGCAGCTTGGGGAACTATGGCTACACCTTC
CDR3: CASSLGNYGYTF

V: TRBV7-9
D: -
J: TRBJ2-7
size: -
DNA: TGTGCCAGCAGCTTTACGGACTACGAGCAGTACTTC
CDR3: CASSFTDYEQYF

V: TRBV7-9
D: TRBD1
J: TRBJ2-7
size: -
DNA: TGTGCCAGCAGCCTGGACCGGGACAGGGCCTACGAGCAGTACTTC
CDR3: CASSLDRDRAYEQYF

V: TRBV4-1
D: TRBD1
J: TRBJ2-1
size: -
DNA: TGCGCCAGCAGCCAATCTCCGGGACAGGGTGTGGATGAGCAGTTCTTC
CDR3: CASSQSPGQGVDEQFF

V: TRBV7-8
D: -
J: TRBJ1-5
size: once
DNA: TGTGCCAGCAGCTTAGTCTGGAATAGCAATCAGCCCCAGCATTTT
CDR3: CASSLVWNSNQPQHF

V: TRBV28
D: TRBD2
J: TRBJ2-2
size: -
DNA: TGTGCCAGCAGTTTATATTTTGTGTGGACTAGCGGCCATTCGAACACCGGGGAGCTGTTTTTT
CDR3: CASSLYFVWTSGHSNTGELFF

V: TRBV5-6
D: -
J: TRBJ2-3
size: -
DNA: TGTGCCAGCAGCTTGGGGGGCTGGACAGATACGCAGTATTTT
CDR3: CASSLGGWTDTQYF

V: TRBV13
D: -
J: TRBJ2-7
size: -
DNA: TGTGCCAGCAGCTTAGGCCTCGGTAGACCCTACGAGCAGTACTTC
CDR3: CASSLGLGRPYEQYF

V: TRBV5-1
D: TRBD1
J: TRBJ2-5
size: -
DNA: TGCGCCAGCAGCAGCGAACAGGGGGCAGAGACCCAGTACTTC
CDR3: CASSSEQGAETQYF

V: TRBV11-2
D: -
J: TRBJ1-1
size: -
DNA: TGTGCCAGCAGCTTAGTAGGGATCGGCACTGAAGCTTTCTTT
CDR3: CASSLVGIGTEAFF

V: TRBV28
D: -
J: TRBJ1-1
size: -
DNA: TGTGCCAGCAGTTTGGTCGCTTACGTGAACACTGAAGCTTTCTTT
CDR3: CASSLVAYVNTEAFF

V: TRBV29-1
D: -
J: TRBJ1-1
size: -
DNA: TGCAGCGTTGAAGGTACAGGGTCGAACACTGAAGCTTTCTTT
CDR3: CSVEGTGSNTEAFF

V: TRBV7-8
D: -
J: TRBJ2-3
size: -
DNA: TGTGCCAGCAGCTTATGGGGATACTTCACAGATACGCAGTATTTT
CDR3: CASSLWGYFTDTQYF

V: TRBV5-6
D: TRBD1
J: TRBJ2-7
size: -
DNA: TGTGCCAGCAGCCTGGGGACAGGAGGCTTC
CDR3: CASSLGTGGF

V: TRBV5-5
D: TRBD2
J: TRBJ2-7
size: -
DNA: TGTGCCAGCAGCCCTGACCCTGGGACTAGTGGGTACGAGCAGTACTTC
CDR3: CASSPDPGTSGYEQYF

V: TRBV29-1
D: TRBD2
J: TRBJ2-2
size: -
DNA: TGCAGCGTTGCCGGACCCTTTCCGGGACTAGTGGGCGGGGAGCTGTTTTTT
CDR3: CSVAGPFPGLVGGELFF

V: TRBV19
D: -
J: TRBJ2-2
size: -
DNA: TGTGCCAGTAGTATCCTAGCGACGAACACCGGGGAGCTGTTTTTT
CDR3: CASSILATNTGELFF

V: TRBV30
D: TRBD2
J: TRBJ2-4
size: -
DNA: TGTGCCTGGAGTCCCCCAAAAACTAGCGGGAGGGCCAAAAACATTCAGTACTTC
CDR3: CAWSPPKTSGRAKNIQYF

V: TRBV28
D: -
J: TRBJ2-7
size: -
DNA: TGTGCCAGCAGTTTTCTTTTTGTGGGGGCTGGAGCCTACGAGCAGTACTTC
CDR3: CASSFLFVGAGAYEQYF

V: TRBV28
D: TRBD2
J: TRBJ2-7
size: once
DNA: TGTGCCAGCAGTTTTTTTAGCGGGACCCGATCTTCCTACGAGCAGTACTTC
CDR3: CASSFFSGTRSSYEQYF

V: TRBV9
D: -
J: TRBJ1-1
size: once
DNA: TGTGCCAGCAGCGTGGGGGGTCGGACTGAAGCTTTCTTT
CDR3: CASSVGGRTEAFF

V: TRBV29-1
D: -
J: TRBJ2-1
size: once
DNA: TGCAGCGTTGAGGGGCAGATATTAGCGAGGAGAGGGGTCGATGAGCAGTTCTTC
CDR3: CSVEGQILARRGVDEQFF

V: TRBV9
D: TRBD2
J: TRBJ2-3
size: -
DNA: TGTGCCAGCAGCGTAGAAGCGGGAGGGCTCACAGATACGCAGTATTTT
CDR3: CASSVEAGGLTDTQYF

V: TRBV14
D: TRBD1
J: TRBJ2-7
size: -
DNA: TGTGCCAGCAGCCAGGTTACGGGACAGGGGATTTACGAGCAGTACTTC
CDR3: CASSQVTGQGIYEQYF

V: TRBV7-9
D: -
J: TRBJ1-5
size: -
DNA: TGTGCCAGCAGCCCTAGGGCAGGGCCCAATCAGCCCCAGCATTTT
CDR3: CASSPRAGPNQPQHF

V: TRBV28
D: -
J: TRBJ2-7
size: once
DNA: TGTGCCAGCAGTTTGGTCCAGGGGATCAACGAGCAGTACTTC
CDR3: CASSLVQGINEQYF

V: TRBV7-9
D: -
J: TRBJ1-1
size: -
DNA: TGTGCCAGCAGCCCTGGGGGGAACACTGAAGCTTTCTTT
CDR3: CASSPGGNTEAFF

V: TRBV29-1
D: TRBD1
J: TRBJ1-1
size: -
DNA: TGCAGCGTTCGGGTGCAGGGGGCTGAAGCTTTCTTT
CDR3: CSVRVQGAEAFF

V: TRBV27
D: TRBD2
J: TRBJ2-7
size: -
DNA: TGTGCCAGCAGTGCTAGCGGGCGGGGATACGAGCAGTACTTC
CDR3: CASSASGRGYEQYF

V: TRBV7-9
D: TRBD2
J: TRBJ2-7
size: once
DNA: TGTGCCAGCAGCTTAGGGTACGGGAGGCCTGAGCAGTACTTC
CDR3: CASSLGYGRPEQYF

V: TRBV5-1
D: -
J: TRBJ1-2
size: -
DNA: TGCGCCAGCAGCTTGGTAGGGCCCACCAGTGGCTACACCTTC
CDR3: CASSLVGPTSGYTF

V: TRBV10-3
D: -
J: TRBJ2-3
size: -
DNA: TGTGCCATCAGTGGGTGGAGGAGCACAGATACGCAGTATTTT
CDR3: CAISGWRSTDTQYF

V: TRBV5-6
D: -
J: TRBJ1-1
size: once
DNA: TGTGCCAGCAGCTTGATAGGAATGAACACTGAAGCTTTCTTT
CDR3: CASSLIGMNTEAFF

V: TRBV9
D: -
J: TRBJ2-4
size: -
DNA: TGTGCCAGCAGCGTAGCAGGGGAAAACATTCAGTACTTC
CDR3: CASSVAGENIQYF

V: TRBV5-6
D: TRBD1
J: TRBJ1-2
size: once
DNA: TGTGCCAGCAGCACCGACGTACGGACAGGGGAGACTGGCTACACCTTC
CDR3: CASSTDVRTGETGYTF

V: TRBV7-9
D: -
J: TRBJ2-1
size: -
DNA: TGTGCCAGCAGCTTAACAGATTACAATGAGCAGTTCTTC
CDR3: CASSLTDYNEQFF

V: TRBV27
D: -
J: TRBJ2-7
size: -
DNA: TGTGCCAGCAGTTCCGAGACCTCTCTCCCCTACGAGCAGTACTTC
CDR3: CASSSETSLPYEQYF

V: TRBV7-9
D: -
J: TRBJ1-2
size: -
DNA: TGTGCCAAGCATTCGCTCATTAGCTACACCTTC
CDR3: CAKHSLISYTF

V: TRBV7-2
D: -
J: TRBJ2-7
size: -
DNA: TGTGCCAGTAGTGATCCTAGTCGGGGGTTTGACAGCGAGCAGTACTTC
CDR3: CASSDPSRGFDSEQYF

V: TRBV6-1
D: -
J: TRBJ1-2
size: -
DNA: TGTGCCAGCAGTGAAGCGCTCGGCTCCTTCTATGGCTACACCTTC
CDR3: CASSEALGSFYGYTF

V: TRBV4-2
D: -
J: TRBJ1-5
size: -
DNA: TGTGCCAGCAGCCAAGATTTTGGGGGAGTTTCAGGCCAGCCCCAGCATTTT
CDR3: CASSQDFGGVSGQPQHF

V: TRBV13
D: TRBD1
J: TRBJ1-1
size: -
DNA: TGTGCCAGCAGGGTTACGGTCCATTTACAGGGGACGAACACTGAAGCTTTCTTT
CDR3: CASRVTVHLQGTNTEAFF

V: TRBV11-3
D: TRBD1
J: TRBJ2-1
size: -
DNA: TGTGCCAGCAGTATCTCGGGCAGGGGGCTGCTCTTAAGCTCCTACAATGAGCAGTTCTTC
CDR3: CASSISGRGLLLSSYNEQFF

V: TRBV11-2
D: TRBD1
J: TRBJ2-1
size: -
DNA: TGTGCCAGCAGGCCCGGACAGGGGGGGGACAATGAGCAGTTCTTC
CDR3: CASRPGQGGDNEQFF

V: TRBV28
D: TRBD1
J: TRBJ1-2
size: -
DNA: TGTGCCAGCAGTTCTGATTACCAGGGGGTAGTCGTTGGCTACACCTTC
CDR3: CASSSDYQGVVVGYTF